This T cell receptor (beta chain) appears in the sequencing data of a study of T cell repertoires in cytomegalovirus infection. This clonotype came up a few times. Its specificity is unknown. From the reads, TCRdb called clonotypes with MiXCR, one entry per CDR3 protein. The data show approximately 310,000 distinct CDR3 sequences, 25% seen once. Germline values: CDR1 SGDLS, CDR2 YYNGEE. Trimming stripped 0 bases from V and 3 bases from J, with 13 bases between. The CDR3 totals 15 residues. The material was cultured PBMCs, obtained from culture after CMV antigen stimulation. This clonotype originated in a human donor in good health (CMV status not recorded). Some clones in this sample may be carry-over from other donors' samples. V is TRBV9 and J is TRBJ2-7; no clear D gene. In DNA form, the CDR3 reads TGTGCCAGCAGCGTAGGAGGCCAGTTCAACTACGAGCAGTACTTC. Protein: CASSVGGQFNYEQYF.